The 30 T cell receptor beta chains in this list originate from one sample, sequenced in a study of early T cells in non-severe SARS-CoV-2 infection. A single record per CDR3 protein comes from TCRdb applying MiXCR to the 5' RACE reads. Seen here are tens of thousands of distinct CDR3 sequences, under 15% observed once, and the top ten hold roughly 1.3%. Sample: whole blood. The receptors derive from an adult who was a healthcare worker with PCR-confirmed SARS-CoV-2 infection or an uninfected control (not recorded which).

This clonotype has ten or more counts. V and J are TRBV6-2 or TRBV6-3 and TRBJ1-1, with a tentative D call TRBD1 (6 bases). This CDR3 has 17 amino acids. Trimming took 6 bases from V and 5 from J, leaving 25 bases between them. CDR1 and CDR2 from the germline V gene are MNHEY and SVGEGT. Here the CDR3 reads CASSRRDRTLKKTEAFF. The CDR3 DNA reads TGTGCCAGCAGCCGTCGCGACAGGACTCTAAAGAAGACTGAAGCTTTCTTT.

This clonotype showed up many times. V gene TRBV7-9 combines with J gene TRBJ1-2; 10 bases match TRBD1. This CDR3 is 15 amino acids long. Trimming at V came to 3 bases and at J to 5 bases, leaving 6 bases not matched to a gene. Germline loops: CDR1 SEHNR, CDR2 FQNEAQ (reference sequence). CDR3 protein: CASSFTRDRGYGYTF. CDR3 DNA: TGTGCCAGCAGCTTCACGCGGGACAGGGGATATGGCTACACCTTC.

The gene calls are TRBV12-3 or TRBV12-4 and TRBJ1-1; no clear D. V was trimmed by 6 bases and J by 1 base, leaving 6 bases between them. This CDR3 region has 12 residues. The CDR3 region is CASSPGNTEAFF. Written as DNA, the CDR3 is TGTGCCAGCAGCCCTGGGAACACTGAAGCTTTCTTT.

Ten or more counts support this clonotype. The chain carries TRBV18 and TRBJ2-7; D is possibly TRBD2 (6 bases). Trimming shortened V by 0 bases and J by 7 bases, and 7 bases separated the two germline ends. Germline assignment: CDR1 KGHSH and CDR2 LQKENI. The CDR3 spans 12 residues. CDR3 residues: CASSPPEGEQYF. The DNA of the CDR3 is TGTGCCAGCTCACCACCGGAGGGGGAGCAGTACTTC.

In this sample, this clonotype turned up many times. DNA for the CDR3: TGCAGCGTTGCGTTTGGAACGCAGTATTTT. Residues: CSVAFGTQYF. The rearrangement joins TRBV29-1 to TRBJ2-3; the D is unclear. Germline V gene data show CDR1 as SQVTM and CDR2 as ANQGSEA. The CDR3 has 10 residues. Trimming took off 4 bases at V and 9 bases at J, with 8 bases between the two ends.

Points on this clonotype: At one end the junction does not follow the germline gene, possibly because of a read error. The V call is TRBV29-1, the J call TRBJ2-3; no reliable D call. This CDR3 comprises 12 residues. The germline gives CDR1 SQVTM, CDR2 ANQGSEA. CDR3 bases: TGCGGCGTTGGATCCGGCACAGATACGCAGTATTTT. It yields the protein CGVGSGTDTQYF.

This clonotype came up a few times. This chain links TRBV5-6 with TRBJ2-1; D tentatively fits TRBD1 or TRBD2 (6 bases each). Per the germline V gene, CDR1 is SGHDT and CDR2 is YYEEEE. This CDR3 region has 15 residues. The ends were cut back, 6 bases at V and 1 base at J, with 14 bases in the middle. This chain's CDR3 is CASIAGGDSYNEQFF. CDR3 bases: TGTGCCAGCATCGCCGGGGGCGATTCCTACAATGAGCAGTTCTTC.

The chain uses TRBV20-1 and TRBJ2-1; 13 positions match TRBD2. The V and J ends lost 4 bases and 13 bases, in that order; junction bases with no gene match: 7. CDR1 and CDR2 (germline): DFQATT, SNEGSKA (reference sequence). This CDR3 comprises 13 residues. CDR3 in amino acids: CSATTSGGPLQFF. CDR3 bases: TGCAGTGCTACGACTAGCGGGGGGCCCTTACAGTTCTTC.

This clonotype occurred a few times. The chain joins TRBV29-1 to TRBJ1-1, with D maybe TRBD1 (5 bases). CDR1 is SQVTM, CDR2 ANQGSEA, per germline. The CDR3 has 11 amino acids. The germline V and J ends were trimmed by 4 bases and 11 bases, with 14 bases remaining between them. The CDR3 DNA is TGCAGCGTTGGGTCATCCAGGGATGCTTTCTTT. Translated, it gives CSVGSSRDAFF.

This clonotype was detected only a few times. The rearrangement links TRBV12-3 or TRBV12-4 to TRBJ1-1, with D perhaps matching TRBD1 (5 bases). The CDR3 spans 12 residues. The V end was cut by 3 bases, the J end by 9 bases, with 11 bases between. The CDR3 reads CASSLQGAKAFF. CDR3 coding DNA: TGTGCCAGCAGTTTGCAAGGGGCCAAAGCTTTCTTT.

This clonotype was seen at least ten times. The chain links TRBV6-2 or TRBV6-3 to TRBJ2-4, with a weak D call TRBD2 (5 bases). The CDR3 covers 15 residues. V was trimmed by 10 bases and J by 3 bases, leaving 19 bases between them. The germline CDR1 and CDR2 sequences are MNHEY and SVGEGT. The CDR3 sequence is CATSFGGIGKNIQYF. CDR3 nucleotides: TGTGCCACCTCGTTCGGAGGAATCGGCAAAAACATTCAGTACTTC.

In this sample, this clonotype turned up many times. The CDR3 sequence: CASSLFLSGPNYGYTF. CDR3 nucleotide sequence: TGTGCCAGCAGCTTATTTTTGTCCGGACCTAACTATGGCTACACCTTC. The chain has TRBV7-8 and TRBJ1-2, with D uncertain. Germline V gives CDR1 SGHVS, CDR2 FQNEAQ. Deletions cut 2 bases from V and 0 bases from J, with 13 bases between. This CDR3 has 16 residues.

This clonotype was counted at least ten times. The gene calls are TRBV6-5 and TRBJ2-3, with 9 bases matching TRBD2. The germline V gene encodes CDR1 MNHEY and CDR2 SVGAGI. This CDR3 contains 19 residues. V lost 0 bases and J lost 5; bases outside the gene matches: 15. CDR3 amino acids: CASSYSSSIAGVGQDTQYF. The CDR3 DNA follows: TGTGCCAGCAGTTACTCTTCTTCTATAGCGGGAGTCGGACAAGATACGCAGTATTTT.

The V call is TRBV10-3, the J call TRBJ1-2; D call uncertain. The V gene lost 3 bases and the J gene lost 3 bases, with 5 bases spanning the gap. Germline CDR1 and CDR2: ENHRY and SYGVKD. The CDR3 covers 12 residues. The CDR3 protein is CAISDRDYGYTF. The DNA for the CDR3 is TGTGCCATCAGTGACCGCGACTATGGCTACACCTTC.

In this sample, this clonotype turned up many times. V is TRBV6-2 or TRBV6-3 and J is TRBJ2-2, with 10 bases identical to TRBD2. This CDR3 region has 20 residues. The germline V gene encodes CDR1 MNHEY and CDR2 SVGEGT. The V segment lost 0 bases and the J segment 3 bases; nucleotides outside the gene matches: 13. The CDR3 bases are TGTGCCAGCAGTTACTCGTCGACCATCCTAGCGGGGGCCTACACCGGGGAGCTGTTTTTT. Translation gives CASSYSSTILAGAYTGELFF.

This clonotype was picked up many times. The chain carries TRBV7-2 and TRBJ2-3; D gene ambiguous. The germline CDR1 and CDR2 sequences are SGHTA and FQGNSA. Trimming left V 1 base short and J 2 bases short, with 7 bases between. The CDR3 contains 14 residues. The CDR3 reads CASSLVRNTDTQYF. The CDR3, as DNA: TGTGCCAGCAGCTTAGTCAGAAACACAGATACGCAGTATTTT.

In this sample, this clonotype turned up many times. The chain combines TRBV7-9 with TRBJ2-7; no reliable D call. V was pared by 5 bases and J by 2 bases, with 10 bases between. Germline lookup yields CDR1 SEHNR and CDR2 FQNEAQ (reference sequence). The CDR3 spans 13 residues. This chain's CDR3 is CASSASNTYEQYF. The CDR3 nucleotides are TGTGCCAGCAGCGCGTCGAACACCTACGAGCAGTACTTC.

This clonotype showed up many times. The V and J genes are TRBV7-2 and TRBJ2-7, with D unclear. CDR1 is SGHTA, CDR2 FQGNSA, per germline. V was trimmed by 0 bases and J by 4 bases, leaving 10 bases between them. The CDR3 covers 14 residues. DNA of the CDR3: TGTGCCAGCAGCTTAGCCTCCCAGTTATACGAGCAGTACTTC. Translated: CASSLASQLYEQYF.

This chain uses TRBV7-9 with TRBJ2-2, with TRBD2 matching 10 bases. Losses at the gene ends were 6 bases for V and 3 bases for J; bases not matched to a gene: 7. Germline-derived CDR1 and CDR2 are SEHNR and FQNEAQ (reference sequence). The CDR3 runs 16 residues. CDR3 amino acids: CASSFTSGIYTGELFF. The CDR3 DNA is TGTGCCAGCAGTTTTACTAGCGGGATTTACACCGGGGAGCTGTTTTTT.

This clonotype was detected only once. The V gene is TRBV6-2 or TRBV6-3, the J gene TRBJ1-1; D unclear. CDR1 and CDR2 from the germline V gene are MNHEY and SVGEGT. Trimming removed 2 bases from V and 2 bases from J, with 9 bases in between. This CDR3 has 14 residues. The DNA for the CDR3 is TGTGCCAGCAGTTACCATCAGAGAAACACTGAAGCTTTCTTT. Its translation: CASSYHQRNTEAFF.

This clonotype has only a few counts. This sequence joins TRBV9 and TRBJ2-3, with a possible D match to TRBD2 (5 bases). The CDR3 length is 15 residues. V was pared by 0 bases and J by 2 bases, with 10 bases between. Germline CDR1 SGDLS, CDR2 YYNGEE. CDR3 coding DNA: TGTGCCAGCAGCGTAGAAAGCGGAACCACAGATACGCAGTATTTT. Residues: CASSVESGTTDTQYF. The full variable domain, rest sourced from reference TRBV9 and TRBJ2-3, is DSGVTQTPKHLITATGQRVTLRCSPRSGDLSVYWYQQSLDQGLQFLIQYYNGEERAKGNILERFSAQQFPDLHSELNLSSLELGDSALYFCASSVESGTTDTQYFGPGTRLTVL.

This clonotype was seen repeatedly, ten times or more. This chain uses TRBV7-9 with TRBJ1-4; D ambiguous. The CDR3 consists of 14 residues. CDR1 is SEHNR and CDR2 is FQNEAQ in the germline V gene (reference sequence). Trimming removed 2 bases from V and 2 bases from J, with 6 bases in between. The CDR3 protein is CASSLRETNEKLFF. The CDR3 bases are TGTGCCAGCAGCTTAAGGGAGACTAATGAAAAACTGTTTTTT.

This clonotype has ten or more counts. The chain has TRBV6-5 and TRBJ2-2; 10 bases map to TRBD1. Germline assignment: CDR1 MNHEY and CDR2 SVGAGI. The CDR3 has 16 residues. The ends lost 6 bases at V and 6 bases at J; junction bases unmatched: 10. CDR3 coding DNA: TGTGCCAGCAGCTCCTCCGTGGACAGGGGGGCCGGGGAGCTGTTTTTT. It is translated as CASSSSVDRGAGELFF.

This clonotype was recorded many times. The chain uses TRBV12-3 or TRBV12-4 and TRBJ2-3, with 10 bases identical to TRBD2. The CDR3 totals 15 residues. V lost 6 bases and J lost 7; bases outside the gene matches: 10. The CDR3 protein is CASSWGLAYGNTQYF. CDR3 bases: TGTGCCAGCAGCTGGGGACTAGCGTACGGGAATACGCAGTATTTT.

This clonotype occurred a few times. This chain links TRBV28 with TRBJ2-2; possibly TRBD1 or TRBD2 for D (5 bases each). Germline CDR1 and CDR2: MDHEN and SYDVKM. V gave up 5 bases and J gave up 3 bases, with 16 bases separating them. CDR3 length equals 16 residues. The CDR3 nucleotides read TGTGCCAGCAGTACCCCTCGGGGCCTCGACACCGGGGAGCTGTTTTTT. This encodes CASSTPRGLDTGELFF.

At least ten counts were recorded for this clonotype. The V and J genes are TRBV12-3 or TRBV12-4 and TRBJ2-3, with a possible D match to TRBD2 (5 bases). CDR3 length: 13 amino acids. V shed 6 bases and J shed 5 bases, with 12 bases lying between them. CDR3 sequence: CASRYRTVDTQYF. CDR3 nucleotides: TGTGCCAGCAGATACCGGACTGTAGATACGCAGTATTTT.

The chain joins TRBV6-4 to TRBJ2-1; 7 bases align to TRBD1. The CDR3 has 13 residues. J gave up 6 bases and V 8 bases, and 7 bases lay outside the gene matches. Per the germline V gene, CDR1 is MRHNA and CDR2 is SNTAGT. The CDR3 DNA reads TGTGCCAGCTCGGGGACAGATCGCAATGAGCAGTTCTTC. Protein sequence: CASSGTDRNEQFF.

This chain uses TRBV28 with TRBJ2-7; TRBD1 matches at 10 bases. Trimming cost V 8 bases and J 0 bases; bases outside gene matches: 4. CDR3 length equals 14 residues. Germline V lookup: CDR1 MDHEN, CDR2 SYDVKM. The CDR3 bases are TGTGCCAGCCGGGACAGGGGAATCTCCTACGAGCAGTACTTC. Protein: CASRDRGISYEQYF.

The gene calls are TRBV12-3 or TRBV12-4 and TRBJ1-1; perhaps TRBD1 as D (5 bases). The V end was cut by 3 bases, the J end by 1 base, with 9 bases between. This CDR3 comprises 14 residues. The CDR3 here is CASSFTGRNTEAFF. As DNA, the CDR3 is TGTGCCAGCAGTTTCACAGGCAGGAACACTGAAGCTTTCTTT.

Many counts were recorded for this clonotype. The chain combines TRBV12-5 with TRBJ2-7; D uncertain. CDR1 and CDR2 from the germline V gene are LGHNT and FRNRAP. This CDR3 region has 12 residues. V was cut by 0 bases and J by 6 bases, with 6 bases left in between. The CDR3 loop reads CASGLVRFEQYF. CDR3 nucleotides: TGTGCTAGTGGTTTGGTACGTTTCGAGCAGTACTTC.